This T cell receptor (beta chain) is from a study of blood T cell repertoires in COVID-19. Some clones are missing from TCRdb's copy, which holds only in-frame ones; the method was immunoSEQ multiplex PCR. The repertoire holds approximately 200,000 clones, with under 90% as singletons. Grouping used clinical history reported by participants in a survey and questionnaire. For recovered donors of Cohort 3, there were two negative PCRs, clearance, or symptom resolution. The CDR3 is 12 amino acids. Losses at the gene ends were 3 bases for V and 7 bases for J; bases not matched to a gene: 2. Germline V lookup: CDR1 LGHDT, CDR2 YNNKEL (reference sequence).

The TCR was taken from a man aged 55 to 70 who had recovered from COVID-19. The specimen sequenced was PBMCs or T cells enriched from blood (not recorded which). The gene calls are TRBV3-1 (or the pseudogene TRBV3-2) and TRBJ1-1; 7 nucleotides align to TRBD1. For the CDR3, the DNA is TGTGCCAGCAGCCAGGACAGGATTGAAGCTTTCTTT. Amino acids: CASSQDRIEAFF.